The clone carrying this T cell receptor (beta chain) was seen only a few times. Distinct nucleotide sequences in the sample also encode this CDR3. Sequencing used immunoSEQ multiplex PCR; TCRdb keeps in-frame clones, though not all of them. Among about 52,000 clones listed, approximately 72% were seen once. The data originate from a study of PD-L1 blockade in urothelial cancer. In the study overall: Specimens of blood held a median count of roughly 150,000 T cells.

Trimming left V 3 bases short and J 5 bases short, with 9 bases between. The CDR3 sequence is 13 residues long. Germline V gene sequence: CDR1 SGHTA, CDR2 FQGNSA. Stated time point: pretreatment peripheral blood. The material sequenced was PBMCs, taken around atezolizumab (anti-PD-L1) treatment. The clonotype comes from a man aged 65 to 79 with urothelial cancer. The chain is built from TRBV7-2 and TRBJ2-3, with D possibly TRBD1 on 6 matching bases. The chain's CDR3 is CASSLVGGDTQYF. In nucleotides, the CDR3 is TGTGCCAGCAGCTTGGTAGGGGGAGATACGCAGTATTTT.